This TCR beta chain was recovered during a study of immune characterization of retroperitoneal liposarcoma. This clonotype is labeled medium-sized. MiXCR, applied by TCRdb to the PCR reads, yields one record per CDR3 protein. The sample carries roughly 9,800 distinct CDR3 sequences, 37% recorded once. Sample: tumor tissue. The receptor's source is a female donor with retroperitoneal liposarcoma.

CDR3 sequence: CASSSTTVTGANVLTF. CDR3 DNA: TGTGCCAGCAGCTCGACCACGGTTACTGGGGCCAACGTCCTGACTTTC. The chain has TRBV11-3 and TRBJ2-6, with D hard to call. CDR1 SGHNT and CDR2 YENEEA come from the germline V gene. V was cut by 4 bases and J by 2 bases, with 12 bases left in between. This CDR3 contains 16 residues.